Below, 28 T cell receptor beta chains from the same sample are listed, as sequenced in a study of lymphopenia after photon versus proton radiotherapy. Method: immunoSEQ multiplex PCR; TCRdb's copy keeps in-frame clones and lacks some. The data hold some 26,000 clones, with around 83% observed a single time. The specimen was peripheral blood, collected from a patient treated with photon-based radiotherapy. Receptors originate from a woman aged 45 to 65 with pancreatic cancer.

This clone was found a few times. The chain couples TRBV29-1 to TRBJ2-1; 12 nucleotides line up with TRBD2. CDR3 length: 17 residues. V gave up 7 bases and J gave up 0 bases; unmatched junction bases: 10. Per germline, CDR1 SQVTM and CDR2 ANQGSEA. CDR3 coding DNA: TGCAGCGCCGCCGGGACTAGCGGGCCGAGCTCCTACAATGAGCAGTTCTTC. Its translation: CSAAGTSGPSSYNEQFF.

This chain links TRBV4-3 with TRBJ2-2, with 14 nucleotides matching TRBD2. V dropped 3 bases and J dropped 6; count of bases not matched to a gene: 6. There are 17 residues in the CDR3. Per the germline V gene, CDR1 is LGHNA and CDR2 is YSLEER. CDR3 residues: CASSHLGLAGGSGELFF. The CDR3 DNA follows: TGCGCCAGCAGCCACCTCGGACTAGCGGGAGGCTCCGGGGAGCTGTTTTTT.

This clone was seen once. This chain joins TRBV7-2 and TRBJ2-7; TRBD1 matches at 10 bases. Trimming removed 5 bases from V and 5 bases from J; junction bases left unmatched: 9. Per the germline V gene, CDR1 is SGHTA and CDR2 is FQGNSA. The CDR3 is 15 residues long. CDR3 sequence reads: CASSLQTGGVNEQYF. Written as DNA, the CDR3 is TGTGCCAGCAGCCTTCAGACAGGGGGCGTAAACGAGCAGTACTTC.

This rearrangement joins TRBV18 to TRBJ2-5; D remains ambiguous. Germline V gene data show CDR1 as KGHSH and CDR2 as LQKENI. The CDR3 runs to 12 residues. Trimming removed 2 bases at V and 5 bases at J, with 6 bases between. The CDR3 DNA follows: TGTGCCAGCTCACCAGTGGAGGAGACCCAGTACTTC. Encoded protein: CASSPVEETQYF.

The chain recombines TRBV18 with TRBJ1-5, with D unclear. With 3 bases removed from V and 7 bases from J, the gap between germline ends came to 7 bases. Germline CDR1 KGHSH, CDR2 LQKENI. The CDR3 spans 12 residues. The CDR3 reads CASSPAGQPQHF. CDR3 nucleotides: TGTGCCAGCTCACCGGCTGGCCAGCCCCAGCATTTT. Full variable domain (rest looked up from reference TRBV18 and TRBJ1-5): NAGVMQNPRHLVRRRGQEARLRCSPMKGHSHVYWYRQLPEEGLKFMVYLQKENIIDESGMPKERFSAEFPKEGPSILRIQQVVRGDSAAYFCASSPAGQPQHFGDGTRLSIL.

The chain has TRBV29-1 and TRBJ1-1; D is perhaps TRBD1 (5 bases). The CDR3 has 14 residues. V was pared by 7 bases and J by 2 bases, with 17 bases between. The germline V gene encodes CDR1 SQVTM and CDR2 ANQGSEA. CDR3 region: CSADKVGTNTEAFF. The DNA for the CDR3 is TGCAGCGCCGACAAGGTGGGGACCAACACTGAAGCTTTCTTT.

This clone was recorded a few times. V gene TRBV14 combines with J gene TRBJ2-1; tentatively, D is TRBD1 (5 bases). Per germline, CDR1 SGHDN and CDR2 FVKESK. The CDR3 has 16 residues. V was shortened by 5 bases and J by 2 bases, with 16 bases between the two germline ends. DNA for the CDR3: TGTGCCAGCAGCAGGGCAGCTGGACACCCCTACAATGAGCAGTTCTTC. This encodes CASSRAAGHPYNEQFF.

This chain links TRBV10-3 with TRBJ1-1; D call uncertain. V lost 11 bases and J lost 1, with 14 bases in between. Germline V CDR1 and CDR2: ENHRY, SYGVKD. This CDR3 is built from 13 residues. CDR3 region: CASSPDGNTEAFF. The CDR3 DNA sequence: TGTGCCTCCTCTCCGGACGGGAACACTGAAGCTTTCTTT.

This chain connects TRBV19 to TRBJ1-2; D perhaps matches TRBD1 (6 bases). The CDR3 is 15 residues long. Per the germline V gene, CDR1 is LNHDA and CDR2 is SQIVND (reference sequence). Trimming pared 7 bases from V and 0 bases from J, leaving 15 bases between. For the CDR3, the DNA is TGTGCCAGTACCGAGACAGGTCTCCCTAACTATGGCTACACCTTC. It translates to CASTETGLPNYGYTF. Full variable domain (remainder filled in from reference TRBV19 and TRBJ1-2): DGGITQSPKYLFRKEGQNVTLSCEQNLNHDAMYWYRQDPGQGLRLIYYSQIVNDFQKGDIAEGYSVSREKKESFPLTVTSAQKNPTAFYLCASTETGLPNYGYTFGSGTRLTVV.

CDR3 loop: CASSRPGLDSYEQYF. The CDR3 DNA reads as TGTGCCAGCAGTCGGCCGGGACTCGACTCCTACGAGCAGTACTTC. The chain combines TRBV7-2 with TRBJ2-7; D may be TRBD2 (6 bases). CDR1 is SGHTA, CDR2 FQGNSA, per germline. V lost 6 bases and J 0 bases, leaving 15 bases between the germline ends. The CDR3 is 15 residues long.

This clone was recorded once. The chain uses TRBV6-5 and TRBJ2-2; D not certain. The germline V and J ends were trimmed by 7 bases and 1 base, with 10 bases remaining between them. This CDR3 region has 14 residues. CDR1 is MNHEY and CDR2 is SVGAGI in the germline V gene. CDR3 in amino acids: CASKSRRNTGELFF. DNA of the CDR3: TGTGCCAGCAAATCCCGCCGGAACACCGGGGAGCTGTTTTTT.

DNA for the CDR3: TGTGCCATCAGTGACAGGGGGGACCCCACAGATACGCAGTATTTT. This encodes CAISDRGDPTDTQYF. This chain uses TRBV10-3 with TRBJ2-3; D might be TRBD1 (7 bases). This CDR3 is 15 amino acids long. The V gene lost 3 bases and the J gene lost 2 bases, with 12 bases spanning the gap. Germline CDR1 reads ENHRY; CDR2 reads SYGVKD.

This chain uses TRBV6-5 with TRBJ1-2; D may be TRBD1 (5 bases). From germline, CDR1 is MNHEY and CDR2 SVGAGI. CDR3 length: 14 amino acids. V gave up 0 bases and J gave up 5 bases, with 10 bases separating them. The CDR3 DNA reads TGTGCCAGCAGTTACTCCGGAGACAGTTATGGCTACACCTTC. The encoded protein is CASSYSGDSYGYTF.

This chain joins TRBV5-6 and TRBJ2-7, with 7 bases that match TRBD2. The J segment lost 4 bases and the V segment lost 4 bases, leaving 8 bases of the junction unmatched. Looked up from germline, CDR1 is SGHDT and CDR2 is YYEEEE. This CDR3 has 14 residues. CDR3: CASSLGGSRYEQYF. The DNA for the CDR3 is TGTGCCAGCAGCCTGGGGGGGAGTAGGTACGAGCAGTACTTC.

The chain has TRBV7-8 and TRBJ1-4; D possibly corresponds to TRBD1 (5 bases). Germline V gene sequence: CDR1 SGHVS, CDR2 FQNEAQ. Trimming took 2 bases from V and 8 from J, leaving 12 bases between them. This CDR3 is 14 amino acids long. CDR3 sequence (DNA): TGTGCCAGCAGCTTATACGGGGGTGGCGAAAAACTGTTTTTT. It translates to CASSLYGGGEKLFF.

The V call is TRBV27, the J call TRBJ1-1, with D maybe TRBD1 (5 bases). There are 13 residues in the CDR3. Germline assignment: CDR1 MNHEY and CDR2 SMNVEV (reference sequence). Trimming removed 5 bases at V and 8 bases at J, with 15 bases between. The CDR3 coding sequence is TGTGCCAGCAGTCGAGGGGACGTCGGGGAAGCTTTCTTT. It is translated as CASSRGDVGEAFF.

The chain couples TRBV2 to TRBJ2-1; 9 bases match TRBD2. CDR3 size: 15 residues. The trim removed 6 bases at V and 8 bases at J, leaving 11 bases unmatched. Germline V gene data show CDR1 as SNHLY and CDR2 as FYNNEI. In DNA form, the CDR3 reads TGTGCCAGCAGCCAGACTAGCGGTAGGTCCGATGAGCAGTTCTTC. Translating it yields CASSQTSGRSDEQFF.

The genes are TRBV11-2 and TRBJ2-1, with D possibly being TRBD2 (6 bases). Trimming left V 5 bases short and J 9 bases short, with 14 bases between. The CDR3 consists of 13 residues. Germline V lookup: CDR1 SGHAT, CDR2 FQNNGV. Here the CDR3 DNA reads TGTGCCAGCAGCCCAGTCCCCGGGGGTGAGCAGTTCTTC. It yields the protein CASSPVPGGEQFF.

A single count supports this clone. The J gene is TRBJ2-5, the V gene TRBV4-3; D is perhaps TRBD2 (7 bases). The J call could be wrong; TRBJ2-7 is a better fit for the DNA end. There are 15 residues in the CDR3. The V gene's germline CDR1 is LGHNA and CDR2 YSLEER. For the CDR3, the DNA is TGCGCCAGCAGCCCGGGGGGCTTTGGGACCTACGAGCAGTACTTC. Protein: CASSPGGFGTYEQYF.

This chain joins TRBV9 and TRBJ2-1; possibly TRBD2 for D (6 bases). Germline CDR1 is SGDLS and CDR2 is YYNGEE. Trimming stripped 0 bases from V and 12 bases from J, with 13 bases between. The CDR3 has 13 residues. The chain's CDR3 is CASSVDGGTPQFF. The DNA for the CDR3 is TGTGCCAGCAGCGTAGATGGCGGGACGCCGCAGTTCTTC.

The chain has TRBV27 and TRBJ1-1, with 9 bases matching TRBD1. The germline V gene encodes CDR1 MNHEY and CDR2 SMNVEV (reference sequence). The CDR3 spans 15 residues. V dropped 6 bases and J dropped 5; count of bases not matched to a gene: 10. This CDR3 reads CASSLPGTGTTEAFF. In DNA form, the CDR3 reads TGTGCCAGCAGCCTTCCCGGGACAGGGACTACTGAAGCTTTCTTT.

The V gene is TRBV5-1, the J gene TRBJ1-2; tentative D call: TRBD1 (5 bases). This CDR3 spans 12 amino acids. Germline CDR1 is SGHRS and CDR2 is YFSETQ. With 5 bases removed from V and 0 bases from J, the gap between germline ends came to 5 bases. The CDR3 reads CASRGPNYGYTF. The CDR3 DNA reads TGCGCCAGCAGGGGGCCTAACTATGGCTACACCTTC.

The chain carries TRBV28 and TRBJ1-4; TRBD1 matches 7 bases. The CDR3 length is 15 residues. J was trimmed by 5 bases and V by 2 bases; bases with no gene match: 5. Germline V gene sequence: CDR1 MDHEN, CDR2 SYDVKM. Here the CDR3 DNA reads TGTGCCAGCAGTTTAAGGGCAGGGGGGAATGAAAAACTGTTTTTT. Its translation is CASSLRAGGNEKLFF.

The chain has TRBV27 and TRBJ1-6; 9 bases agree with TRBD1. Germline V gene data show CDR1 as MNHEY and CDR2 as SMNVEV (reference sequence). V gave up 6 bases and J gave up 9 bases; unmatched junction bases: 9. The CDR3 contains 15 residues. The CDR3 coding sequence is TGTGCCAGCAGCTACCAGACAGGGGGAACTTCACCCCTCCACTTT. This codes for CASSYQTGGTSPLHF.

The rearrangement joins TRBV7-6 to TRBJ1-1, with 8 bases identical to TRBD1. V was pared by 5 bases and J by 0 bases, with 8 bases of the junction left unmatched. CDR1 and CDR2 from the germline V gene are SGHVS and FNYEAQ. CDR3 size: 16 residues. Here the CDR3 DNA reads TGTGCCAGCAGCCTCGAGACAGGGGCGGTGAACACTGAAGCTTTCTTT. Its translation: CASSLETGAVNTEAFF.

The chain couples TRBV5-6 to TRBJ1-2; tentatively, D is TRBD1 (5 bases). V gave up 4 bases and J gave up 0 bases, with 13 bases separating them. Germline V lookup: CDR1 SGHDT, CDR2 YYEEEE. The CDR3 length is 15 residues. The DNA for the CDR3 is TGTGCCAGCAGCGACGGACCGGGACCTAACTATGGCTACACCTTC. It translates to CASSDGPGPNYGYTF.

J is TRBJ2-7 and V is TRBV6-6; D is unresolved. In germline, CDR1 is MNHNY, CDR2 SVGAGI (reference sequence). V shed 1 base and J shed 5 bases, with 9 bases lying between them. CDR3 length equals 13 residues. CDR3 coding DNA: TGTGCCAGCAGTTACTTCGAAGGGAACGAGCAGTACTTC. Protein product: CASSYFEGNEQYF.

The CDR3 sequence is CSVETGISTWEQYF. CDR3 DNA: TGCAGCGTTGAGACAGGGATCTCTACTTGGGAGCAGTACTTC. The chain employs TRBV29-1 and TRBJ2-7; 7 positions match TRBD1. Trimming removed 3 bases from V and 7 bases from J; junction bases left unmatched: 12. Germline V lookup: CDR1 SQVTM, CDR2 ANQGSEA. The CDR3 is 14 amino acids.